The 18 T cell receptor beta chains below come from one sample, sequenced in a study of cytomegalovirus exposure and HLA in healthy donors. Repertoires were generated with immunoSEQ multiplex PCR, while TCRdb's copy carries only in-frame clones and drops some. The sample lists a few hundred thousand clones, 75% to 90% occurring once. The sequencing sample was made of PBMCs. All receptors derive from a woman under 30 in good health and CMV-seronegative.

CDR3 residues: CASSRSPSGQGAGNTGELFF. The CDR3 region has the DNA TGTGCCAGCAGCCGAAGCCCCTCGGGGCAGGGGGCCGGTAACACCGGGGAGCTGTTTTTT. V gene TRBV7-8 combines with J gene TRBJ2-2; 8 bases are shared with TRBD1. This CDR3 is built from 20 residues. Looked up from germline, CDR1 is SGHVS and CDR2 is FQNEAQ. Germline trimming cut 5 bases from V and 2 bases from J; bases unmatched to any gene: 19. The full variable domain, in which reference TRBV7-8 and TRBJ2-2 provide the parts outside the CDR3, is GAGVSQSPRYKVAKRGQDVALRCDPISGHVSLFWYQQALGQGPEFLTYFQNEAQLDKSGLPSDRFFAERPEGSVSTLKIQRTQQEDSAVYLCASSRSPSGQGAGNTGELFFGEGSRLTVL.

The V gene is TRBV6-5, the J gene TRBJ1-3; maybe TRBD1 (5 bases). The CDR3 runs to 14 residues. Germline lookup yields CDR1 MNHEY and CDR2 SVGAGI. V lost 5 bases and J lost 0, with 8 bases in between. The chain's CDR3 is CASSAGSSGNTIYF. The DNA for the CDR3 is TGTGCCAGCAGTGCAGGGTCCTCTGGAAACACCATATATTTT.

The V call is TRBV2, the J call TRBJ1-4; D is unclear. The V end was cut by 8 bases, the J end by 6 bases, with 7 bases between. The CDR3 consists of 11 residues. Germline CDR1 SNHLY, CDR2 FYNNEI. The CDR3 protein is CASAAYEKLFF. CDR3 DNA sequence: TGTGCCAGCGCGGCTTATGAAAAACTGTTTTTT.

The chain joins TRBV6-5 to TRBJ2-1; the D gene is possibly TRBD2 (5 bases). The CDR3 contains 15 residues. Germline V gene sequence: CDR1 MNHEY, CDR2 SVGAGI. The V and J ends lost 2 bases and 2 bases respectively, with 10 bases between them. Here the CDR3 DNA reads TGTGCCAGCAGTTACGACGGGATGGCCTACAATGAGCAGTTCTTC. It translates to CASSYDGMAYNEQFF.

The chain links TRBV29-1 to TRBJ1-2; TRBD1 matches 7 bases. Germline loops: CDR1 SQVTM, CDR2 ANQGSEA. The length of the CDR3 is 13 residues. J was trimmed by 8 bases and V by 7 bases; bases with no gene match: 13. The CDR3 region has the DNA TGCAGCGCTACTACAAGAACACAGGGGGGCTACACCTTC. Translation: CSATTRTQGGYTF.

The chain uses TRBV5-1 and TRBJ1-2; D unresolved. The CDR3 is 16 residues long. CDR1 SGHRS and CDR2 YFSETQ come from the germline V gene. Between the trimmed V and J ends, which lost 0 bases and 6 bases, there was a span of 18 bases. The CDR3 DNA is TGCGCCAGCAGCTTGGATAGCAGTCAAATGGTGGATGGCTACACCTTC. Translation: CASSLDSSQMVDGYTF.

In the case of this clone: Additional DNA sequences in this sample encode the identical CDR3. Written as DNA, the CDR3 is TGTGCCAGCTCACCATCGTACCAAGAGACCCAGTACTTC. Amino acid sequence: CASSPSYQETQYF. The chain links TRBV18 to TRBJ2-5; D is unclear. CDR1 KGHSH and CDR2 LQKENI come from the germline V gene. With 2 bases removed from V and 0 bases from J, the gap between germline ends came to 4 bases. The CDR3 loop spans 13 amino acids.

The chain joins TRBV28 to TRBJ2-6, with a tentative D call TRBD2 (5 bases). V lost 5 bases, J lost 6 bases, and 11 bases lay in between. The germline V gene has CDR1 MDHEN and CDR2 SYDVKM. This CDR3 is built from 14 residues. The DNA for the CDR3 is TGTGCCAGCAGTCACAAACGGGAGGCCAACGTCCTGACTTTC. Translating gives CASSHKREANVLTF.

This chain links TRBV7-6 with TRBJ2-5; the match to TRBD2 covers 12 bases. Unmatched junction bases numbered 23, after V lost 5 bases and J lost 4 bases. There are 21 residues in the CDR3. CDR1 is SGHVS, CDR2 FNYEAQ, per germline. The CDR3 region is CASSPTTRLAGVVAAVETQYF. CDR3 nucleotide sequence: TGTGCCAGCAGCCCTACCACCAGACTAGCGGGAGTGGTGGCTGCAGTAGAGACCCAGTACTTC. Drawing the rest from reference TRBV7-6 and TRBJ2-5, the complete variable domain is GAGVSQSPRYKVTKRGQDVALRCDPISGHVSLYWYRQALGQGPEFLTYFNYEAQQDKSGLPNDRFSAERPEGSISTLTIQRTEQRDSAMYRCASSPTTRLAGVVAAVETQYFGPGTRLLVL.

This CDR3 reads CASSVDRESPDTQYF. As DNA, the CDR3 is TGTGCCAGCAGCGTAGATAGGGAGAGCCCAGATACGCAGTATTTT. The chain employs TRBV9 and TRBJ2-3; possible D gene TRBD2, 5 bases. Germline V CDR1 and CDR2: SGDLS, YYNGEE. The CDR3 spans 15 residues. Trimming took off 0 bases at V and 4 bases at J, with 12 bases between the two ends.

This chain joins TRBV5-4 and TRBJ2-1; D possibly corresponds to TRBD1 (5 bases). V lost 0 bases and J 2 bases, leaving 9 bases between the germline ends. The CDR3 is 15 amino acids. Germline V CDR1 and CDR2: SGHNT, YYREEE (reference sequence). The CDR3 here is CASSLGGEAYNEQFF. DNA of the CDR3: TGTGCCAGCAGCTTGGGGGGCGAAGCCTACAATGAGCAGTTCTTC.

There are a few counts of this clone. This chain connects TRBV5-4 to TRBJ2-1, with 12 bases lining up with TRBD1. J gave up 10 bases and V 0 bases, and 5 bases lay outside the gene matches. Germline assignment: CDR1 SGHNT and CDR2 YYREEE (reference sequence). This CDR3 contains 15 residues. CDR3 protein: CASSLGGQGAHEQFF. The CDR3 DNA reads TGTGCCAGCAGCTTGGGGGGACAGGGGGCACACGAGCAGTTCTTC.

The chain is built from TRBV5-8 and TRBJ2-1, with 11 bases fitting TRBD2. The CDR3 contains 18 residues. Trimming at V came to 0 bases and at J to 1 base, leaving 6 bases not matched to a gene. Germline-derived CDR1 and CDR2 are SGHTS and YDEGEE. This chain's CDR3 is CASSLVLAGGLSYNEQFF. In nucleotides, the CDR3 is TGTGCCAGCAGCTTGGTGTTAGCGGGAGGGCTGTCCTACAATGAGCAGTTCTTC.

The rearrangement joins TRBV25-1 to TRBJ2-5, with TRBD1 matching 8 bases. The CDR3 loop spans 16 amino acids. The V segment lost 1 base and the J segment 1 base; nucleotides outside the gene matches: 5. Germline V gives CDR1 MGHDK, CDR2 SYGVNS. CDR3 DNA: TGTGCCAGCAGTGAATCACCAGGGGGCGTCCAAGAGACCCAGTACTTC. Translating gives CASSESPGGVQETQYF.

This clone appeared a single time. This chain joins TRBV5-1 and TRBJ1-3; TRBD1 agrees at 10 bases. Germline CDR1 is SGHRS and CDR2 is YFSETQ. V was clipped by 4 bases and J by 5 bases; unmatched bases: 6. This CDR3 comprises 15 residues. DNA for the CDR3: TGCGCCAGCAGCACGGACAGGGGGACTCGAAACACCATATATTTT. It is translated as CASSTDRGTRNTIYF.

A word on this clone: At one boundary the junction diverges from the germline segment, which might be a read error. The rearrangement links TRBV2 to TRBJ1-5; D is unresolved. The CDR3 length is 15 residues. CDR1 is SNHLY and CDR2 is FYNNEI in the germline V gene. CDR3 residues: CASREDPSGSQPQHF. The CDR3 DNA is TGTGCCAGCAGAGAAGACCCAAGCGGGAGTCAGCCCCAGCATTTT. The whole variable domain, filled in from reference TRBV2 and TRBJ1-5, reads EPEVTQTPSHQVTQMGQEVILRCVPISNHLYFYWYRQILGQKVEFLVSFYNNEISEKSEIFDDQFSVERPDGSNFTLKIRSTKLEDSAMYFCASREDPSGSQPQHFGDGTRLSIL.

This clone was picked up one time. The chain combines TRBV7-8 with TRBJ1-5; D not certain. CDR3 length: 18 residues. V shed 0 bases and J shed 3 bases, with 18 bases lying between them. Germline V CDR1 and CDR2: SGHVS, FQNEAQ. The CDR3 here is CASSLARFIGGNNQPQHF. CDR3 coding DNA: TGTGCCAGCAGCTTAGCCCGTTTCATTGGAGGGAACAATCAGCCCCAGCATTTT.

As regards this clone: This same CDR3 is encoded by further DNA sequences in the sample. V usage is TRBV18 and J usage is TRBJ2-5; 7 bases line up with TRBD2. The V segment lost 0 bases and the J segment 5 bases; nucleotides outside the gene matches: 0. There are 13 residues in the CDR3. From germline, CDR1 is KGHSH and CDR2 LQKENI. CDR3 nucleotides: TGTGCCAGCTCACCACCTAGCGGGGAGACCCAGTACTTC. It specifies CASSPPSGETQYF. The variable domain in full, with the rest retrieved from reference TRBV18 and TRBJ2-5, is NAGVMQNPRHLVRRRGQEARLRCSPMKGHSHVYWYRQLPEEGLKFMVYLQKENIIDESGMPKERFSAEFPKEGPSILRIQQVVRGDSAAYFCASSPPSGETQYFGPGTRLLVL.